A single count supports the clone carrying this T cell receptor beta chain. Only in-frame clones appear in the TCRdb table, and some are missing; sequencing was by immunoSEQ multiplex PCR. The repertoire holds approximately 3,800 clones, with just over 75% as singletons. After roughly 15 days, CD4+ cells were restimulated less than 25 h with the same allogeneic DPB1. Retrovirally transduced HeLa cells with HLA-DPA1/DPB1, HLA-DM, invariant chain and CD80 served as stimulators. The CDR3 has 15 residues. V was pared by 5 bases and J by 1 base, with 5 bases of the junction left unmatched. Germline V gene sequence: CDR1 MDHEN, CDR2 SYDVKM. The sample originates from a study of T cell repertoires and HLA-DP antigens. Study conclusions and caveats: Clones undetected before culture averaged approximately 34% against one allele and around 50% against the other.

Sequenced material: CD137- CD4+ T cells from cultured PBMCs. The TCR originated in a woman between 18 and 29 years old in good health and CMV-seronegative. This sequence joins TRBV28 and TRBJ2-1; TRBD1 matches at 7 bases. The DNA for the CDR3 is TGTGCCAGCAGTGGACACAGGGGATCCTACAATGAGCAGTTCTTC. This encodes CASSGHRGSYNEQFF.